This TCR beta chain was retrieved from a study of persistence of HIV-infected CD4 T cells (dated by TCRdb to between 2020 and 2021). Regarding the complete study: Suppressive ART had been received by participants for a median of roughly 8 years. The clonality of all cells in each sorted population was measured by TCRbeta sequencing, and the clonality of infected cells was measured by proviral sequencing. CMV- and HIV-1 Gag-responding CD4+ T cells were isolated from ART-treated individuals so that antigen-driven clonal expansion of HIV-1-infected cells could be examined. Cross-participant TCR cluster analysis included roughly 8 participants for CMV and six or seven participants for Gag. Peripheral blood samples of up to about 180 mL were collected at multiple time points, except for a couple of participants, who underwent leukapheresis at a single time point. General study outcomes and caveats: Antigen-responding cells were enriched for degenerate expanded CDR3beta sequences, which suggests convergent selection of CD4+ responses to CMV and Gag. Within the same sorted populations, TCR oligoclonality correlated with proviral oligoclonality. Restriction of bulk TCR analyses to the rare CMV-responding cells that actually carried HIV-1 proviruses was not possible. The study involved few individuals and tested only a limited range of antigens. Significantly lower TCRbeta richness was observed in CMV- and Gag-responding cells than in anti-CD3/anti-CD28-responding cells, and higher oligoclonality was observed in CMV-responding cells than in CD3/CD28-stimulated and Gag-responding cells.

The sample's treatment or condition label is to be understood as: suppressive antiretroviral therapy. A pool of overlapping HIV-1 Gag 15-mer peptides, at around 1 ug per peptide per mL, was used to stimulate the cells. Sorting of responding CD4+ T cells was based on upregulation of both CD40 ligand and CD69. HIV-1-infected adults in whom suppressive ART had been started during chronic infection were enrolled as participants. Plasma HIV-1 RNA had been undetectable (below 50 copies/mL) in participants for at least 4 years. To be included, a participant needed positive CMV serology and a CD4+ T cell count above 400 cells/uL. Before stimulation, PBMCs were isolated using density centrifugation and then depleted of CD8+ T cells. For approximately 17 hours, the CD8-depleted PBMCs were stimulated with anti-CD28/CD49d costimulation, a CD40-blocking antibody, and enfuvirtide to prevent new infections. Cells were sorted on a Beckman Coulter MoFlo Legacy or XDP sorter, with propidium iodide excluding dead cells. Genomic DNA was extracted using the QIAamp DNA Mini Kit for samples with more than one million cells and using the Quick-DNA Microprep Kit for all other samples.

The immunoSEQ hsTCRB assay version 4 in survey mode was used to sequence TCRbeta repertoires from genomic DNA. For TCRbeta sequencing, genomic DNA was diluted to roughly 11 ng/uL, and up to roughly 1 ug was used per sample. Turning to the authors' computational methods: TCRbeta data analysis was done in ImmunoSeq Analyzer 3.0, and diversity was calculated on productive nucleotide rearrangements. The improved Chao index was used to estimate lower-bound TCR diversity, and the Gini coefficient was used to estimate clonality using the Immunarch R package. Nucleotide rearrangements that differed but encoded the same CDR3beta amino acid sequence were counted as separate clonotypes. Differential abundance analysis found TCRbeta sequences that were significantly enriched in antigen-responding cells compared with anti-CD3/anti-CD28-activated cells. Using predicted peptide-MHC specificity as the basis, GLIPH2 grouped TCRs into clusters, both for each participant individually and for the merged data sets that combined participants. Here the immuneACCESS table is served through TCRdb, limited to in-frame sequences with V and J called. Missing clones are a known gap in these copies; in checked studies unresolved V genes cover under half, and the rest lacks a known reason. V, J and clone size derive from that table, while D and trimming were established from the DNA sequence. Present in this sample are around 24,000 clones, approximately 79% of which were seen just once. The top ten clones comprise around 1.8% of the sample.

V is pared back by 3 bases and J by 2 bases, with 6 bases lying between the germline termini. From the germline V gene (reference sequence), CDR1 is WNHNN and CDR2 is SYGVQD. The CDR3 starts with the cysteine, ends with the phenylalanine, and has 13 residues. The sequence is cut down to CDR3 DNA, 39 bases in frame from base 1. In this sample, this clone turned up a few times. The specificity of this receptor is unknown. Within one base of it there is no much larger clone, and no base qualities were kept. Sequences were derived from CD4+ T cells sorted from PBMCs after approximately 19-hour stimulation, sampled from a patient who received antiretroviral therapy. This specimen's cell subset or site label, per the study, means: CD40L+CD69+ CD4 T cells responding to HIV-1 Gag peptides. The source is an adult man with HIV who was CMV-seropositive. The sequence joins TRBV10-1 to TRBJ2-3, with an unclear D gene assignment. The CDR3 protein sequence reads: CASSESPTDTQYF. The sequenced DNA: TGCGCCAGCAGTGAAAGCCCCACAGATACGCAGTATTTT.